These 8 T cell receptor beta chains were sequenced from one sample in a study of brain T cells in children with intractable seizures listed by TCRdb under 2021. Libraries were constructed by the immunoSEQ multiplex PCR assay. TCRdb limited this immuneACCESS table to in-frame rearrangements with V and J called. A share of clones is missing; checked studies link under half to unresolved V genes, and the rest is unexplained. The sample table contains 110,000 or so clones; only one count was recorded for 90% to 95% of them. The ten largest clones take up approximately 3.9% of the sample. This specimen's time point label, per the study, means: resected brain tissue, or blood drawn just prior to surgery. The source was peripheral blood, collected at surgery. Receptors were obtained from a boy younger than two with hemimegalencephaly and intractable seizures.

Written as DNA, the CDR3 is TGTGCCAGCAGCCGTATAGCGGGAGGGTCCTACAATGAGCAGTTCTTC. Its translation is CASSRIAGGSYNEQFF. The rearrangement uses TRBV11-2 and TRBJ2-1, with 11 bases that match TRBD2. The CDR3 is made up of 16 amino acids. V was clipped by 5 bases and J by 1 base; unmatched bases: 4. Germline V lookup: CDR1 SGHAT, CDR2 FQNNGV.

CDR3 nucleotide sequence: TGCGCCAGCAGCCTCAACAGGGGGCGGGCAGATACGCAGTATTTT. Its protein is CASSLNRGRADTQYF. The V call is TRBV5-1, the J call TRBJ2-3, with 9 bases fitting TRBD1. Germline loops: CDR1 SGHRS, CDR2 YFSETQ. The CDR3 is made up of 15 amino acids. V lost 4 bases and J lost 4; bases outside the gene matches: 7.

The chain joins TRBV29-1 to TRBJ2-2, with TRBD1 matching over 10 bases. The germline CDR1 and CDR2 sequences are SQVTM and ANQGSEA. CDR3 length: 14 amino acids. V lost 4 bases and J lost 4; bases outside the gene matches: 3. For the CDR3, the DNA is TGCAGCGTTGGGGGACAGGGGAGCACCGGGGAGCTGTTTTTT. Its protein product is CSVGGQGSTGELFF.

The V call is TRBV6-5, the J call TRBJ2-7; D not resolved. Germline lookup yields CDR1 MNHEY and CDR2 SVGAGI. This CDR3 is built from 12 residues. Between the trimmed V and J ends, which lost 5 bases and 3 bases, there was a span of 8 bases. The CDR3 loop reads CASSPDGYEQYF. The CDR3, as DNA: TGTGCCAGCAGTCCGGACGGCTACGAGCAGTACTTC.

V and J are TRBV28 and TRBJ2-2; 9 bases align to TRBD1. With 6 bases clipped from V and 5 bases from J, the junction kept 7 bases outside the gene matches. The germline V gene has CDR1 MDHEN and CDR2 SYDVKM. This CDR3 comprises 15 residues. The CDR3 DNA follows: TGTGCCAGCAGGCTCACAGGGGGCCTGACCGGGGAGCTGTTTTTT. This codes for CASRLTGGLTGELFF.

The rearrangement joins TRBV19 to TRBJ1-2; D gene ambiguous. Trimming left V 1 base short and J 4 bases short, with 10 bases between. The CDR3 is made up of 14 amino acids. The germline CDR1 and CDR2 sequences are LNHDA and SQIVND (reference sequence). CDR3 in amino acids: CASSIVAGPYGYTF. The CDR3 DNA follows: TGTGCCAGTAGTATAGTGGCAGGACCCTATGGCTACACCTTC.

The chain employs TRBV7-9 and TRBJ1-4, with D possibly TRBD1 on 5 matching bases. CDR1 is SEHNR and CDR2 is FQNEAQ in the germline V gene (reference sequence). The CDR3 has 15 amino acids. Trimming pared 5 bases from V and 6 bases from J, leaving 16 bases between. Here the CDR3 DNA reads TGTGCCAGCAGCGTTAGGGTACTGGGGGATGAAAAACTGTTTTTT. Its translation: CASSVRVLGDEKLFF.

This chain joins TRBV5-1 and TRBJ1-5; TRBD1 is a possible D gene (6 bases). This CDR3 spans 13 amino acids. CDR1 is SGHRS and CDR2 is YFSETQ in the germline V gene. V shed 4 bases and J shed 6 bases, with 11 bases lying between them. The CDR3 is CASSLQGPQPQHF. The CDR3 nucleotides read TGCGCCAGCAGCCTACAGGGTCCTCAGCCCCAGCATTTT.